Given below is one T cell receptor beta chain in context. This clonotype was detected a few times. Its target antigen remains unknown. No much larger clone is present one base from it, and per-base qualities are unavailable. Interpreted using the paper, the time point label stands for: 40 to 45 days after influenza vaccine administration. The CDR3 starts with the cysteine, ends with the phenylalanine, and has 12 residues. Only the CDR3 DNA stays, 36 bases, in frame from base 1. Reading the germline V gene gives CDR1 MNHEY and CDR2 SVGAGI. V gives up 2 bases and J gives up 8 bases, and the segment between their germline ends measures 7 bases. The library came from RT-PCR. TCRdb records Illumina HiSeq 2500 as the sequencer. In TCRdb, the public reads were trimmed at Q25 with fastp and aligned with MiXCR, with productive beta chains retained. Rows merge per CDR3 protein into single entries with the most common DNA and genes. This sample is represented by 540,000 or so distinct CDR3 sequences; around 13% of them were singletons. Clones ranked in the top ten supply around 14% of the sample.

The data were obtained in a study of response to subunit inactivated influenza vaccine (dated 2018 in TCRdb). Concerning the study at large: To follow how T cells responded to a trivalent subunit inactivated influenza vaccine, the researchers relied on deep quantitative profiling of the T cell receptor repertoire. Results and caveats for the whole study, not just this receptor: The authors proposed that each seasonal influenza vaccination may bring in only a limited number of new T cells.

The rearrangement combines TRBV6-5 with TRBJ2-1; the D gene is perhaps TRBD2, from 5 matching bases. The clonotype comes from a middle-aged man who received an inactivated influenza vaccine. Donor details come from another sample of the same person, matched by shared clones. Sequencing was performed on PBMCs from blood, taken roughly 48 days after vaccination. The CDR3 sequence is CASSYTGDEQFF. The DNA is TGTGCCAGCAGTTACACCGGGGATGAGCAGTTCTTC.